This entry describes one T cell receptor beta chain. Participants were aged 18 to 89 years, lived in 24 US areas, and enrolled virtually. Donors were grouped by their self-reported clinical history. The CDR3 has 16 residues. The germline CDR1 and CDR2 sequences are SGHTA and FQGNSA. V lost 1 base to trimming and J lost 4 bases; unmatched junction nucleotides: 7. These data come from a study of blood T cell repertoires in COVID-19. As handled by the study authors: From reference gene primer amplification, estimates of nucleated cell counts were derived. Clones were sequenced by immunoSEQ multiplex PCR, and TCRdb holds only the in-frame ones, with some missing. V, J and clone size derive from that table, while D and trimming were established from the DNA sequence. This repertoire shows more than 150,000 clones, nearly 80% found once; its top ten account for around 15%.

The sample consisted of PBMCs or T cells enriched from blood (not recorded which). The clonotype was recovered from a man aged 60-69 years who had been exposed to COVID-19. The J gene is TRBJ2-3, the V gene TRBV7-2; 8 bases agree with TRBD2. CDR3 sequence (DNA): TGTGCCAGCAGCTTAGGGGGTAGCGGGATCCCAGATACGCAGTATTTT. It specifies CASSLGGSGIPDTQYF.